Listed below are T cell receptor beta chains from one sample, sequenced in a study of T cell changes during pregnancy in multiple sclerosis. Profiled with immunoSEQ multiplex PCR; TCRdb holds only in-frame clones, not every one. In the table there are approximately 52,000 clones, approximately 92% of which are singletons. Sample: CD4+ T cells from peripheral blood mononuclear cells, taken in the third trimester of pregnancy. Receptors originate from a female donor with multiple sclerosis, enrolled in a pregnancy study. The CDR3 runs from the conserved cysteine through the conserved F or W. D genes are given only for firm matches. Some rows mark clone size as missing; the rest say once, few, many or name a class of expanded clone.

CDR3 protein,CDR3 DNA,clone size,D gene,J gene,V gene
CALRPGGGETQYF,TGTGCCCTTCGACCCGGAGGAGGTGAGACCCAGTACTTC,NA,NA,TRBJ2-5,TRBV6-1
CASSEVTGSTEAFF,TGTGCCAGCAGTGAAGTGACAGGGTCGACTGAAGCTTTCTTT,NA,TRBD1,TRBJ1-1,TRBV6-1
CASSLRTSGRAHEQFF,TGTGCCAGTAGTCTTCGGACTAGCGGGAGGGCCCATGAGCAGTTCTTC,NA,TRBD2,TRBJ2-1,TRBV19
CASSVDPLLLNTGELFF,TGTGCCAGCAGCGTAGATCCCCTGCTACTGAACACCGGGGAGCTGTTTTTT,NA,NA,TRBJ2-2,TRBV9
CASSPGTARNTEAFF,TGTGCCAGCAGCCCCGGGACAGCTAGGAACACTGAAGCTTTCTTT,NA,TRBD1,TRBJ1-1,TRBV7-3
CASSDGSGAGELFF,TGTGCCAGCAGTGATGGGTCCGGGGCCGGGGAGCTGTTTTTT,NA,NA,TRBJ2-2,TRBV6-1
CASSERGRGLGNTIYF,TGTGCCAGCAGTGAAAGGGGGCGCGGCCTTGGAAACACCATATATTTT,NA,TRBD1,TRBJ1-3,TRBV25-1
CASSLMTGLNTGELFF,TGTGCCAGCAGTTTAATGACAGGGCTAAACACCGGGGAGCTGTTTTTT,NA,TRBD1,TRBJ2-2,TRBV28
CASSLAGGNTEAFF,TGTGCCAGCAGCTTAGCAGGGGGGAACACTGAAGCTTTCTTT,NA,NA,TRBJ1-1,TRBV7-8
CAWSAGTSTSYGYTF,TGTGCCTGGAGTGCCGGGACTTCAACCAGCTATGGCTACACCTTC,NA,NA,TRBJ1-2,TRBV30
CASQAGGSSYNEQFF,TGTGCCTCCCAAGCGGGAGGGAGCTCCTACAATGAGCAGTTCTTC,NA,TRBD2,TRBJ2-1,TRBV30
CASRRQGLESGEQYF,TGCGCCAGCAGGCGTCAGGGCCTGGAGTCGGGCGAGCAGTACTTC,NA,NA,TRBJ2-7,TRBV5-1
CASSLPGGASQDYGYTF,TGTGCCAGCAGTCTTCCGGGGGGGGCATCTCAGGACTATGGCTACACCTTC,NA,NA,TRBJ1-2,TRBV28
CASSPLAGGLREQYF,TGTGCCAGCAGCCCCCTAGCGGGAGGACTACGAGAGCAGTACTTC,NA,TRBD2,TRBJ2-7,TRBV7-3
CASSETVPYEQYF,TGTGCCAGCAGTGAGACAGTCCCCTACGAGCAGTACTTC,NA,NA,TRBJ2-7,TRBV2
CASSQQGGIETQYF,TGCGCCAGCAGCCAACAGGGGGGGATAGAGACCCAGTACTTC,NA,NA,TRBJ2-5,TRBV5-1
CASSMDRHMNTEAFF,TGTGCCAGCAGCATGGACAGGCATATGAACACTGAAGCTTTCTTT,NA,TRBD1,TRBJ1-1,TRBV7-3
CASSPPVLGKGVNTEAFF,TGTGCCAGCTCACCACCGGTATTGGGTAAAGGAGTGAACACTGAAGCTTTCTTT,NA,NA,TRBJ1-1,TRBV18
CASSSGQGEDGYTF,TGTGCCAGCTCCTCCGGACAGGGGGAAGATGGCTACACCTTC,NA,TRBD1,TRBJ1-2,TRBV18
CASSPGTSGGREQYF,TGTGCCAGCTCACCAGGGACTAGCGGGGGACGAGAGCAGTACTTC,NA,TRBD2,TRBJ2-7,TRBV18
CASMTGPTNTEAFF,TGTGCCAGCATGACAGGGCCCACCAACACTGAAGCTTTCTTT,once,TRBD1,TRBJ1-1,TRBV27
CASSVEGGSGRETQYF,TGTGCCAGCAGCGTAGAGGGTGGGAGCGGGAGAGAGACCCAGTACTTC,NA,TRBD2,TRBJ2-5,TRBV9
CAWSQGTGANVLTF,TGTGCCTGGAGCCAGGGAACTGGGGCCAACGTCCTGACTTTC,NA,NA,TRBJ2-6,TRBV30
CASSVAYSGYGYTF,TGTGCCAGCAGCGTAGCCTACAGTGGGTATGGCTACACCTTC,once,NA,TRBJ1-2,TRBV9
CARSLVAVPYGYTF,TGTGCCAGAAGCTTGGTGGCGGTCCCCTATGGCTACACCTTC,NA,NA,TRBJ1-2,TRBV5-3
CASCERERGYEQYF,TGTGCCAGCTGTGAGAGGGAGCGGGGCTACGAGCAGTACTTC,NA,TRBD2,TRBJ2-7,TRBV6-6
CASSLVTGKVSGNTIYF,TGTGCCAGCAGCTTAGTTACAGGGAAAGTTTCTGGAAACACCATATATTTT,NA,NA,TRBJ1-3,TRBV7-8
CASRRTGENTIYF,TGTGCCAGCAGGAGGACAGGGGAAAACACCATATATTTT,NA,TRBD1,TRBJ1-3,TRBV6-1
CASSRDSYNSPLHF,TGTGCCAGCAGCCGGGACAGCTATAATTCACCCCTCCACTTT,NA,TRBD1,TRBJ1-6,TRBV6-1
CASSFGQYTGELFF,TGTGCCAGCAGCTTTGGACAGTACACCGGGGAGCTGTTTTTT,once,NA,TRBJ2-2,TRBV7-3
CASSSGTSNEQFF,TGTGCCAGCAGCTCGGGGACTTCCAATGAGCAGTTCTTC,once,NA,TRBJ2-1,TRBV7-3
CASSPQARGSSSEQYF,TGTGCCAGCTCACCCCAGGCGAGGGGGTCTTCAAGCGAGCAGTACTTC,once,NA,TRBJ2-7,TRBV18
CASSDQPGQPQETQYF,TGTGCCAGCAGTGACCAGCCGGGACAGCCCCAAGAGACCCAGTACTTC,NA,TRBD1,TRBJ2-5,TRBV6-1
CASSDSGTGSSYNSPLHF,TGTGCCAGCAGCGACTCCGGGACAGGGAGCTCCTATAATTCACCCCTCCACTTT,NA,TRBD1,TRBJ1-6,TRBV7-2
CASSESGGTDTQYF,TGTGCCAGCAGTGAGTCAGGGGGCACAGATACGCAGTATTTT,NA,NA,TRBJ2-3,TRBV2
CASSPRAHTQGDFAEAFF,TGTGCCAGCTCACCACGAGCTCATACCCAGGGGGATTTCGCTGAAGCTTTCTTT,NA,TRBD1,TRBJ1-1,TRBV18
CAISVVSGGLNSYNEQFF,TGTGCCATCAGTGTCGTAAGCGGGGGCCTTAACTCCTACAATGAGCAGTTCTTC,once,TRBD2,TRBJ2-1,TRBV10-3
CASSLSSMAFQETQYF,TGCGCCAGCAGCTTGAGTAGCATGGCGTTCCAAGAGACCCAGTACTTC,NA,NA,TRBJ2-5,TRBV5-1
CAIRDGQTTGELFF,TGTGCCATCCGAGACGGACAGACCACCGGGGAGCTGTTTTTT,NA,NA,TRBJ2-2,TRBV10-3
CASRTSRGRRSTEAFF,TGTGCCAGCAGGACATCCAGGGGGCGACGGAGCACTGAAGCTTTCTTT,NA,TRBD1,TRBJ1-1,TRBV7-2
CASSPKGSLNTEAFF,TGTGCCAGCTCACCAAAGGGGTCTTTGAACACTGAAGCTTTCTTT,NA,NA,TRBJ1-1,TRBV18
CASSIDRVNQPQHF,TGTGCCAGTAGTATTGACAGGGTCAATCAGCCCCAGCATTTT,once,TRBD1,TRBJ1-5,TRBV19
CATASQGFTEAFF,TGTGCCACTGCGTCACAGGGTTTCACTGAAGCTTTCTTT,NA,NA,TRBJ1-1,TRBV6-5
CASSPAGVEQYF,TGTGCCAGCAGCCCCGCGGGTGTAGAGCAGTACTTC,NA,NA,TRBJ2-7,TRBV7-6
CASSLGTGTRRPGEQFF,TGTGCCAGCAGCTTAGGGACAGGGACCAGGCGACCTGGTGAGCAGTTCTTC,NA,TRBD1,TRBJ2-1,TRBV7-8
CAWSPGGSGNTIYF,TGTGCCTGGAGTCCCGGTGGCTCTGGAAACACCATATATTTT,NA,NA,TRBJ1-3,TRBV30
CASAGTGNEKLFF,TGTGCCAGTGCCGGGACAGGGAATGAAAAACTGTTTTTT,NA,TRBD1,TRBJ1-4,TRBV28
CASSEGTGRRKLFF,TGTGCCAGCAGCGAGGGGACAGGAAGGAGGAAACTGTTTTTT,NA,TRBD1,TRBJ1-4,TRBV14
CASSLGGLGTEAFF,TGTGCCAGCAGCTTGGGGGGGCTCGGCACTGAAGCTTTCTTT,NA,NA,TRBJ1-1,TRBV7-3
CASSDSRSTNEKLFF,TGTGCCAGCAGTGATAGTCGGTCAACTAATGAAAAACTGTTTTTT,NA,NA,TRBJ1-4,TRBV2
CASIAGDYGYTF,TGTGCCAGTATCGCGGGGGATTACGGCTACACCTTC,NA,NA,TRBJ1-2,TRBV19
CASSFPSGSTLSNEQFF,TGTGCCAGCAGCTTCCCTAGCGGGAGTACTCTGTCCAATGAGCAGTTCTTC,NA,TRBD2,TRBJ2-1,TRBV5-5
CASSPHTTLSYEQYF,TGTGCCAGCAGCCCGCACACGACTTTAAGCTACGAGCAGTACTTC,NA,NA,TRBJ2-7,TRBV28
CASSTTVKYNSPLHF,TGTGCCAGCAGTACGACAGTCAAATATAATTCACCCCTCCACTTT,NA,NA,TRBJ1-6,TRBV27
CASDTNGETQYF,TGTGCCAGCGACACGAACGGAGAGACCCAGTACTTC,NA,NA,TRBJ2-5,TRBV6-1
CASSELMWGDYYEQYF,TGTGCCAGCAGTGAACTAATGTGGGGGGACTACTACGAGCAGTACTTC,NA,TRBD2,TRBJ2-7,TRBV2
CASKRLGEGTGELFF,TGTGCCAGTAAGAGGTTGGGGGAGGGCACCGGGGAGCTGTTTTTT,NA,TRBD2,TRBJ2-2,TRBV19
CATSRRDSNQPQHF,TGTGCCACCAGCAGGCGGGATAGCAATCAGCCCCAGCATTTT,few,NA,TRBJ1-5,TRBV15